The rows below give T cell receptor beta chains drawn from one sample of a study of T cell repertoires in aging, cancer and after chemotherapy. TCRdb reprocessed the multiplex PCR reads with MiXCR, giving one entry per CDR3 protein. Here the sample spans some 5,600 distinct CDR3 sequences, around 22% being singletons. Sequenced sample: blood. The receptors shown here come from a human donor with a blood cancer. Both conserved end residues are part of each CDR3. D genes are given only for firm matches. Expanded clones get a size class; other rows say once, few or many, or leave the size out.

D | J | size | V | CDR3 | DNA
NA | TRBJ2-7 | few | TRBV4-2 | CASSDPGGGYEQYF | TGTGCCAGCAGCGATCCTGGGGGAGGCTACGAGCAGTACTTC
NA | TRBJ1-1 | few | TRBV6-1 | CASSELSGNTEAFF | TGTGCCAGCAGTGAATTGTCGGGTAACACTGAAGCTTTCTTT
NA | TRBJ1-3 | NA | TRBV11-2 | CASSLGQEGDTIYF | TGTGCCAGCAGCTTAGGGCAGGAGGGAGACACCATATATTTT
NA | TRBJ1-5 | few | TRBV4-2 | CASSQSQGNSNQPQHF | TGTGCCAGCAGCCAATCCCAGGGGAATAGCAATCAGCCCCAGCATTTT
NA | TRBJ1-2 | NA | TRBV20-1 | CSARDPRITQAGYTF | TGCAGTGCTAGAGATCCCCGTATTACTCAGGCTGGCTACACCTTC
NA | TRBJ1-3 | few | TRBV28 | CASSGGGTPFSGNTIYF | TGTGCCAGCAGTGGGGGGGGGACACCCTTCTCTGGAAACACCATATATTTT
TRBD1 | TRBJ1-2 | medium-sized | TRBV18 | CASSPPATGGYGYTF | TGTGCCAGCTCACCACCGGCCACAGGGGGCTATGGCTACACCTTC
TRBD1 | TRBJ2-7 | NA | TRBV6-5 | CASSKRTTGGGGSFYEQYF | TGTGCCAGCAGTAAACGTACGACAGGGGGCGGAGGGTCCTTCTACGAGCAGTACTTC
NA | TRBJ1-1 | NA | TRBV10-3 | CAIMGIRGTEAFF | TGTGCCATCATGGGGATAAGGGGGACTGAAGCTTTCTTT
NA | TRBJ2-1 | large | TRBV29-1 | CSDLQGSNEQFF | TGCAGCGACTTACAGGGATCCAATGAGCAGTTCTTC
TRBD1 | TRBJ2-7 | few | TRBV19 | CASSMYNRGNEQYF | TGTGCCAGTAGTATGTATAACAGGGGGAACGAGCAGTACTTC
TRBD2 | TRBJ2-3 | NA | TRBV6-1 | CASSGLAGDTDTQYF | TGTGCCAGCAGCGGACTAGCGGGAGACACAGATACGCAGTATTTT
TRBD1 | TRBJ1-2 | NA | TRBV5-1 | CASSLPLSGTGSGKNGYTF | TGCGCCAGCAGCTTGCCACTTAGCGGGACAGGGTCCGGGAAGAATGGCTACACCTTC
TRBD1 | TRBJ1-3 | medium-sized | TRBV30 | CAWMTGQGRTNTIYF | TGTGCCTGGATGACGGGACAGGGTAGGACGAACACCATATATTTT
TRBD1 | TRBJ1-6 | few | TRBV19 | CASSHRDSYSYNSPLHF | TGTGCCAGTAGTCACCGGGACAGCTACTCCTATAATTCACCCCTCCACTTT
NA | TRBJ2-2 | medium-sized | TRBV27 | CASSSTRGTGELFF | TGTGCCAGCAGTTCGACGAGGGGTACCGGGGAGCTGTTTTTT
NA | TRBJ2-1 | medium-sized | TRBV12-3/TRBV12-4 | CASSLDIGYNEQFF | TGTGCCAGCAGTTTAGACATAGGCTACAATGAGCAGTTCTTC
NA | TRBJ2-7 | medium-sized | TRBV6-5 | CASSRYEQYF | TGTGCCAGCTCTAGATACGAGCAGTACTTC
NA | TRBJ1-1 | NA | TRBV7-9 | CASRIYSDGTEAFF | TGTGCCAGCAGAATCTACAGCGATGGCACTGAAGCTTTCTTT
NA | TRBJ1-1 | few | TRBV19 | CASMGEPMNTEAFF | TGTGCCAGTATGGGGGAGCCGATGAACACTGAAGCTTTCTTT
TRBD2 | TRBJ2-2 | medium-sized | TRBV6-1 | CALGGQNTGELFF | TGTGCCCTGGGAGGGCAAAACACCGGGGAGCTGTTTTTT
NA | TRBJ1-1 | medium-sized | TRBV5-5 | CASSLYLMVGPNTEAFF | TGTGCCAGCAGCTTGTACTTAATGGTGGGGCCGAACACTGAAGCTTTCTTT
NA | TRBJ1-6 | NA | TRBV2 | CASSGVSGRKSPLHF | TGTGCCAGCAGTGGGGTGTCGGGGCGCAAATCACCCCTCCACTTT
NA | TRBJ2-1 | few | TRBV5-1 | CASSLQGVNNEQFF | TGCGCCAGCAGCTTGCAAGGGGTCAACAATGAGCAGTTCTTC
TRBD1 | TRBJ1-1 | few | TRBV5-1 | CASSLWDRDTEAFF | TGTGCCAGCAGCTTATGGGACAGGGACACTGAAGCTTTCTTT
NA | TRBJ1-1 | few | TRBV6-5 | CASSYSGGARTEAFF | TGTGCCAGCAGTTACTCCGGGGGGGCTCGGACTGAAGCTTTCTTT
NA | TRBJ2-2 | NA | TRBV5-1 | CASSPGGTGTTGELYF | TGCGCCAGCAGCCCGGGAGGGACAGGGACCACCGGGGAGCTGTATTTT
NA | TRBJ2-2 | NA | TRBV11-3 | CASSLGQVRGELFF | TGTGCCAGCAGCTTAGGACAGGTTCGCGGGGAGCTGTTTTTT
TRBD2 | TRBJ2-1 | NA | TRBV9 | CASSVTSGYYNEQFF | TGTGCCAGCAGCGTCACTAGCGGGTATTACAATGAGCAGTTCTTC
TRBD2 | TRBJ2-3 | medium-sized | TRBV6-1 | CASSELAGSTDTQYF | TGTGCCAGCAGTGAACTAGCGGGCAGCACAGATACGCAGTATTTT
TRBD1 | TRBJ2-1 | NA | TRBV28 | CASSSGTVSYNEQFF | TGTGCCAGCAGTTCCGGGACAGTCTCCTACAATGAGCAGTTCTTC
NA | TRBJ1-4 | medium-sized | TRBV30 | CAWSHGNEKLFF | TGTGCCTGGAGTCATGGAAACGAAAAACTGTTTTTT
NA | TRBJ2-2 | NA | TRBV5-1 | CASSLDGNTGELFF | TGCGCCAGCAGCTTGGACGGAAACACCGGGGAGCTGTTTTTT
NA | TRBJ1-3 | once | TRBV9 | CASSAEGFGNTIYF | TGTGCCAGCAGCGCTGAGGGGTTTGGAAACACCATATATTTT
NA | TRBJ2-7 | NA | TRBV5-6 | CASSLALYDTHSYEQYF | TGTGCCAGCAGCTTGGCCTTATACGACACCCACTCCTACGAGCAGTACTTC
NA | TRBJ1-2 | medium-sized | TRBV11-1 | CASSLSSYYGYTF | TGTGCCAGCAGCCTTTCAAGCTACTATGGCTACACCTTC
NA | TRBJ2-2 | medium-sized | TRBV19 | CASSSQGPGTGELFF | TGTGCCAGTAGTAGTCAGGGCCCTGGAACCGGGGAGCTGTTTTTT
NA | TRBJ2-1 | medium-sized | TRBV11-2 | CASSRGLSNEQFF | TGTGCCAGCAGCAGAGGACTGTCCAATGAGCAGTTCTTC
NA | TRBJ2-5 | medium-sized | TRBV19 | CASSPGQTQETQYF | TGTGCCAGTAGTCCCGGACAGACCCAAGAGACCCAGTACTTC
TRBD2 | TRBJ2-3 | NA | TRBV5-1 | CASSYGLATSTYTQYF | TGCGCCAGCAGCTACGGACTAGCGACTAGCACATATACGCAGTATTTT
TRBD2 | TRBJ2-1 | once | TRBV10-1 | CASSPGTSVFKGYNEQFF | TGCGCCAGCAGCCCCGGGACTAGCGTTTTTAAAGGTTACAATGAGCAGTTCTTC
NA | TRBJ1-1 | NA | TRBV5-1 | CASSLTGTGTEAFF | TGCGCCAGCAGCTTGACAGGGACTGGGACTGAAGCTTTCTTT
NA | TRBJ2-1 | medium-sized | TRBV20-1 | CSASRTANEQFF | TGCAGTGCGAGCCGAACCGCCAATGAGCAGTTCTTC
NA | TRBJ2-4 | NA | TRBV5-1 | CASSFITGSGIQYF | TGCGCCAGCAGCTTCATAACAGGGTCGGGCATTCAGTACTTC
NA | TRBJ1-2 | NA | TRBV18 | CASSPAGQANYGYTF | TGTGCCAGCTCACCGGCTGGACAAGCAAACTATGGCTACACCTTC
NA | TRBJ1-5 | NA | TRBV7-9 | CASSARGGANQPQHF | TGTGCCAGCAGCGCACGAGGGGGGGCTAATCAGCCCCAGCATTTT
NA | TRBJ1-3 | NA | TRBV12-3/TRBV12-4 | CASSFVGTGNTIYF | TGTGCCAGCAGTTTTGTGGGCACTGGAAACACCATATATTTT
TRBD1 | TRBJ1-2 | few | TRBV18 | CASSPLTGAADGGYTF | TGTGCCAGCTCACCACTCACAGGGGCCGCCGATGGTGGCTACACCTTC
TRBD1 | TRBJ1-2 | NA | TRBV7-9 | CASSWTGGALSYTF | TGTGCCAGCAGCTGGACAGGGGGCGCATTAAGCTACACCTTC
TRBD1 | TRBJ2-1 | medium-sized | TRBV11-1 | CASSLTRTGSYNEQFF | TGTGCCAGCAGCTTAACTCGGACAGGTTCCTACAATGAGCAGTTCTTC
TRBD1 | TRBJ2-3 | medium-sized | TRBV7-6 | CASSLGQRVDTQYF | TGTGCCAGCAGCCTGGGACAGAGGGTAGATACGCAGTATTTT